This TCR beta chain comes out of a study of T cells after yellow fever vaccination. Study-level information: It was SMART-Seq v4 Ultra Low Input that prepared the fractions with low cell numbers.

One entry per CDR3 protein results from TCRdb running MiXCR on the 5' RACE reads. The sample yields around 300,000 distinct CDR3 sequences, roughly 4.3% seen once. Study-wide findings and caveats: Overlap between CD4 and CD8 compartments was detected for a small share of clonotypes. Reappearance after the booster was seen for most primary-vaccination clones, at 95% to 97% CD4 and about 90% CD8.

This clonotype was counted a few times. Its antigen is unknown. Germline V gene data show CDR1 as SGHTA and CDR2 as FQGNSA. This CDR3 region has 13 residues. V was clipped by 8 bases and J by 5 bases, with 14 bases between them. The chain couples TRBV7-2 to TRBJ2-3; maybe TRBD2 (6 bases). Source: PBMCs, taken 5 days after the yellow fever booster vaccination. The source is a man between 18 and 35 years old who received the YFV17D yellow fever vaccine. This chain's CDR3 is CASHAGIGDTQYF. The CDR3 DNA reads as TGTGCCAGCCACGCGGGGATTGGAGATACGCAGTATTTT.